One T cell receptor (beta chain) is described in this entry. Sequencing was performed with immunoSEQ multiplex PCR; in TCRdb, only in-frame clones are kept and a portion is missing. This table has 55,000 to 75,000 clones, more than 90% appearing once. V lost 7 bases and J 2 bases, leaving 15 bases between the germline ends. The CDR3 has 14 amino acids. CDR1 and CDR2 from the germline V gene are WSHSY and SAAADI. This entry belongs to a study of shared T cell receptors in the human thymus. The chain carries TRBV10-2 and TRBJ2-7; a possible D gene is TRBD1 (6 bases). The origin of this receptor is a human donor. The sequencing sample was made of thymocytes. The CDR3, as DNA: TGCGCCAGCAATCCAGGGGATTGCCCCTACGAGCAGTACTTC. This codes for CASNPGDCPYEQYF.